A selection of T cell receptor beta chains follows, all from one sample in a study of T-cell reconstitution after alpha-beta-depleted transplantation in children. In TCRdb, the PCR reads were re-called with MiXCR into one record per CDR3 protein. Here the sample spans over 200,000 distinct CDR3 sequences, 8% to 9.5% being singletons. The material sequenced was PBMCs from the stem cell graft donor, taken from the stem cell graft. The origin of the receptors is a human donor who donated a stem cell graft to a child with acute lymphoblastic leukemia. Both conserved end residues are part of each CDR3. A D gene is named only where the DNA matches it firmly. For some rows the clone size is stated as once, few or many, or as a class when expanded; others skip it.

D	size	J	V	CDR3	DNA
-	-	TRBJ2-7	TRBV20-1	CSVKTVRTYEQYF	TGCAGTGTTAAGACAGTTCGCACCTACGAGCAGTACTTC
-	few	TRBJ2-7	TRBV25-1	CASSDVEYEQYF	TGTGCCAGCAGTGACGTGGAGTACGAGCAGTACTTC
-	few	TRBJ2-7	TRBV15	CATSRDGRGYEQYF	TGTGCCACCAGCCGCGATGGTCGGGGCTACGAGCAGTACTTC
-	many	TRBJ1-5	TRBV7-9	CASSFNQGAQPQHF	TGTGCCAGCAGCTTTAACCAGGGAGCTCAGCCCCAGCATTTT
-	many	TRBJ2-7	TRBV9	CASSVVEWTEQYF	TGTGCCAGCAGCGTAGTTGAGTGGACCGAGCAGTACTTC
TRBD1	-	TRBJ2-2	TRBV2	CASRRGGSNTGELFF	TGTGCCAGCAGGCGAGGGGGCTCGAACACCGGGGAGCTGTTTTTT
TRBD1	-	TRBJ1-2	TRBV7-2	CASSLDRANYGDTF	TGTGCCAGCAGCTTGGACAGGGCTAACTATGGCGACACCTTC
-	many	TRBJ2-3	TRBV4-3	CASSPTLFGGPDTQYF	TGCGCCAGCAGCCCGACACTTTTCGGGGGACCAGATACGCAGTATTTT
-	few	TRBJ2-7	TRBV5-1	CASSLLNEQYF	TGCGCCAGCAGCTTGCTAAACGAGCAGTACTTC
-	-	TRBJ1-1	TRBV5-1	CASSTYKVNTEAFF	TGCGCCAGTTCAACATACAAGGTGAACACTGAAGCTTTCTTT
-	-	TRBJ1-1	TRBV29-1	CSVEVRGMGTEAFF	TGCAGCGTTGAAGTTAGGGGGATGGGAACTGAAGCTTTCTTT
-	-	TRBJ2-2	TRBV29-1	CSARGRTNTGELFF	TGCAGCGCCCGGGGGAGGACGAACACCGGGGAGCTGTTTTTT
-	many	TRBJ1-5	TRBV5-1	CASSFDSNQPQHF	TGCGCCAGCAGCTTTGATAGCAATCAGCCCCAGCATTTT
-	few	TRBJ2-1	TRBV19	CASSFDGSSYNEQFF	TGTGCCAGTAGTTTCGACGGGAGCTCCTACAATGAGCAGTTCTTC
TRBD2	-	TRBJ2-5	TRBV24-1	CATSDLGLAGGKETQYF	TGTGCCACCAGTGACCTGGGACTAGCGGGGGGGAAAGAGACCCAGTACTTC
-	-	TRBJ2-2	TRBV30	CAWSVLGRHPTGELFF	TGTGCCTGGAGTGTACTTGGTAGACACCCCACCGGGGAGCTGTTTTTT
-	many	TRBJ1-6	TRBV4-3	CASSQEGGGSSYNSPLHF	TGCGCCAGCAGCCAAGAAGGAGGGGGGAGCTCCTATAATTCACCCCTCCACTTT
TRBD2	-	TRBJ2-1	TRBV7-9	CASSYLTSGDSEQFF	TGTGCCAGCAGCTACCTGACTAGCGGGGACAGTGAGCAGTTCTTC
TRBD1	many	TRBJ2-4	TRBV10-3	CAISRGQGVGNIQYF	TGTGCCATCAGTAGGGGACAGGGAGTGGGGAACATTCAGTACTTC
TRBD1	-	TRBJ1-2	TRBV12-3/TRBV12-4	CASSRWDRGNYGYTF	TGTGCCAGCAGTCGCTGGGACAGGGGCAACTATGGCTACACCTTC
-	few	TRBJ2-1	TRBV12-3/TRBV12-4	CASSLSSGVYNEQSF	TGTGCCAGCAGTTTAAGTTCGGGCGTATACAATGAGCAGTCCTTC
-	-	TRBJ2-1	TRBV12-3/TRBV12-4	CASSLEGVEQFF	TGTGCCAGCAGTTTAGAAGGAGTTGAGCAGTTCTTC
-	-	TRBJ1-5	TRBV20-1	CSAINWDSRGSNQPQHF	TGCAGTGCTATCAACTGGGACTCACGGGGCAGCAATCAGCCCCAGCATTTT
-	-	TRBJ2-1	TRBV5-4	CASSLQQLSSYNEQFF	TGTGCCAGCAGCTTGCAGCAGCTAAGCTCCTACAATGAGCAGTTCTTC
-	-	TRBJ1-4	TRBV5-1	CASSFGNGATNEKLFF	TGCGCCAGCAGCTTTGGTAATGGAGCAACTAATGAAAAACTGTTTTTT
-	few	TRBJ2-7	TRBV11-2	CASSLGRGIPPAGLYEQYF	TGTGCCAGCAGCTTAGGCCGGGGGATTCCCCCAGCGGGTCTCTACGAGCAGTACTTC
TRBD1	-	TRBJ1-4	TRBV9	CASSARDGTGLFEKLFF	TGTGCCAGCAGCGCGCGAGATGGGACAGGCTTATTTGAAAAACTGTTTTTT
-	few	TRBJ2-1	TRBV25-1	CASSTGGAYNEQFF	TGTGCCAGCAGTACAGGGGGGGCCTACAATGAGCAGTTCTTC
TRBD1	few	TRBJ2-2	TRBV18	CASSPEAGGIVGELFF	TGTGCCAGCTCACCAGAGGCAGGGGGCATCGTCGGGGAGCTGTTTTTT
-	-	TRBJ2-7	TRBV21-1	CASSTRDRGQVYEQYF	TGTGCCAGCAGCACCCGGGACAGGGGCCAGGTCTACGAGCAGTACTTC
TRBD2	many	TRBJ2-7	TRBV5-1	CASSLSGGLSSYEQYF	TGCGCCAGCAGCTTGAGCGGGGGTCTGAGCTCCTACGAGCAGTACTTC
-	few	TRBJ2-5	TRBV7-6	CASSFRGLYGETQYF	TGTGCCAGCAGCTTTAGAGGGCTTTACGGAGAGACCCAGTACTTC
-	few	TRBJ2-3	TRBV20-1	CSAASRGSADTQYF	TGCAGTGCCGCCTCTAGAGGTTCGGCAGATACGCAGTATTTT
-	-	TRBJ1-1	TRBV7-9	CASSAPGPGTEAFF	TGTGCCAGCAGCGCCCCGGGACCGGGGACTGAAGCTTTCTTT
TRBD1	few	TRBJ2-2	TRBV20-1	CSARHPGQGPTGELFF	TGCAGTGCTAGACACCCAGGACAGGGTCCCACCGGGGAGCTGTTTTTT
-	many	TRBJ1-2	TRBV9	CASSVGADPDGYTF	TGTGCCAGCAGCGTAGGGGCAGACCCCGATGGCTACACCTTC
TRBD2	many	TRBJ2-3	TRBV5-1	CASSLSGTSGGDTQYF	TGCGCCAGCAGCTTATCCGGGACTAGCGGGGGAGATACGCAGTATTTT
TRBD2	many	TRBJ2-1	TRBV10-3	CATLTSGVEQFF	TGTGCCACCCTGACTAGCGGGGTTGAGCAGTTCTTC
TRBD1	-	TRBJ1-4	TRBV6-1	CASSRGMNEKLFF	TGTGCCAGCAGCAGGGGGATGAATGAAAAACTGTTTTTT
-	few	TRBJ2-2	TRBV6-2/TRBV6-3	CASSYPIWAEYTGELFF	TGTGCCAGCAGTTACCCAATCTGGGCAGAGTACACCGGGGAGCTGTTTTTT
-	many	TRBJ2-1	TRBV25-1	CASSELRGTYNEQFF	TGTGCCAGCAGTGAACTGCGGGGAACCTACAATGAGCAGTTCTTC
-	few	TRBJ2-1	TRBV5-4	CASSDGTWSSYNEQFF	TGTGCCAGCAGCGATGGGACATGGAGCTCCTACAATGAGCAGTTCTTC
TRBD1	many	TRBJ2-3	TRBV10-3	CAISEPTGVFRTDTQYF	TGTGCCATCAGTGAACCGACAGGGGTTTTTCGCACAGATACGCAGTATTTT
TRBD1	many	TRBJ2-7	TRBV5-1	CASSYGQGSTYEQYF	TGCGCCAGCAGCTATGGACAGGGCAGTACGTACGAGCAGTACTTC
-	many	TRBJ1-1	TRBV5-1	CASSEGNTEAFF	TGCGCCAGCAGCGAGGGAAACACTGAAGCTTTCTTT